This T cell receptor beta chain was retrieved from a study of blood T cell repertoires in COVID-19. Sequencing used immunoSEQ multiplex PCR; TCRdb keeps in-frame clones, though not all of them. The sample holds more than 85,000 clones, roughly 85% seen once. Sequences were obtained from peripheral blood. This sequence originates from a human donor in a cohort sampled during active COVID-19.

CDR3 in amino acids: CASSLLVTDTQYF. The CDR3 nucleotides read TGTGCCAGCAGCTTACTAGTCACAGATACGCAGTATTTT. The V and J genes are TRBV7-6 and TRBJ2-3; no clear D. The germline gives CDR1 SGHVS, CDR2 FNYEAQ. V lost 2 bases, J lost 2 bases, and 5 bases lay in between. This CDR3 is 13 amino acids long.